A single sample gave rise to the 10 T cell receptor beta chains below, sequenced in a study of regulatory T cells in long-lasting Graves disease. This sample's time point: newly diagnosed GD, antithyroid drugs for less than 3 months. PBMCs provided the RNA from which the TCR library was made. CDR3 regions were amplified by Arm-PCR using iRepertoire HTBI primers to build TCR beta libraries. TCRdb analysed the multiplex PCR reads with MiXCR anew, one entry per CDR3 protein. Of hundreds of thousands of distinct CDR3 sequences listed, approximately 16% are singletons. A further study also used this sample, focusing on T cells in Graves' hyperthyroidism and ophthalmopathy.

The sample consisted of peripheral blood mononuclear cells (PBMCs), taken at new diagnosis, from a patient treated with antithyroid drugs. The source of these receptors is a young man with Graves disease.

This chain uses TRBV20-1 with TRBJ2-7; TRBD2 aligns across 10 bases. Trimming cost V 3 bases and J 0 bases; bases outside gene matches: 8. This CDR3 contains 16 residues. In germline, CDR1 is DFQATT, CDR2 SNEGSKA (reference sequence). The CDR3 DNA reads as TGCAGTGCTAGTAGCGGGAGGACTACCTCCTCCTACGAGCAGTACTTC. Its protein product is CSASSGRTTSSYEQYF.

This clonotype was counted only a few times. The chain joins TRBV29-1 to TRBJ2-3; 10 bases align to TRBD1. This CDR3 contains 13 residues. CDR1 is SQVTM and CDR2 is ANQGSEA in the germline V gene. With 7 bases clipped from V and 6 bases from J, the junction kept 7 bases outside the gene matches. CDR3 coding DNA: TGCAGCGCCGAGGACAGGGGGACGGATACGCAGTATTTT. This gives the protein CSAEDRGTDTQYF.

This chain connects TRBV6-5 to TRBJ1-3, with a weak D call TRBD1 (5 bases). Trimming took 4 bases from V and 0 from J, leaving 10 bases between them. Germline V CDR1 and CDR2: MNHEY, SVGAGI. The CDR3 totals 15 residues. The CDR3 bases are TGTGCCAGCAGTTCCACACAGGACTCTGGAAACACCATATATTTT. It is translated as CASSSTQDSGNTIYF.

The chain couples TRBV5-1 to TRBJ2-3; 7 nucleotides align to TRBD2. After removal of 4 bases from V and 0 bases from J, the junction contained 8 bases not matched to a gene. CDR1 is SGHRS, CDR2 YFSETQ, per germline. The CDR3 covers 16 residues. CDR3 sequence (DNA): TGCGCCAGCAGCCCCAACCTAGCGGTTAGCACAGATACGCAGTATTTT. Protein product: CASSPNLAVSTDTQYF.

In this sample, this clonotype turned up many times. V and J are TRBV3-1 and TRBJ2-7, with D maybe TRBD2 (6 bases). V was trimmed by 4 bases and J by 1 base, leaving 11 bases between them. Per the germline V gene, CDR1 is LGHDT and CDR2 is YNNKEL (reference sequence). This CDR3 has 14 amino acids. CDR3 in amino acids: CASSPPGESYEQYF. CDR3 DNA sequence: TGTGCCAGCAGCCCGCCGGGGGAGTCCTACGAGCAGTACTTC.

Only a few counts were recorded for this clonotype. The gene calls are TRBV29-1 and TRBJ1-1; D remains ambiguous. This CDR3 has 11 residues. Germline lookup yields CDR1 SQVTM and CDR2 ANQGSEA. The V end was cut by 7 bases, the J end by 1 base, with 7 bases between. The DNA for the CDR3 is TGCAGCGCGGACGGGAACACTGAAGCTTTCTTT. Translating gives CSADGNTEAFF.

Ten or more counts support this clonotype. This chain joins TRBV3-1 and TRBJ2-7; TRBD1 matches at 9 bases. Germline loops: CDR1 LGHDT, CDR2 YNNKEL (reference sequence). After removal of 3 bases from V and 6 bases from J, the junction contained 12 bases not matched to a gene. The CDR3 covers 16 residues. CDR3 in DNA: TGTGCCAGCAGCCACCCCTCCGGGACAGGGAAGGGCGAGCAGTACTTC. Its translation: CASSHPSGTGKGEQYF.

This clonotype showed up just a few times. The chain combines TRBV6-5 with TRBJ1-5; D remains ambiguous. The V and J ends lost 4 bases and 1 base respectively, with 5 bases between them. The CDR3 has 13 residues. CDR1 and CDR2 from the germline V gene are MNHEY and SVGAGI. The CDR3 loop is CASSWQSNQPQHF. The CDR3 bases are TGTGCCAGCAGTTGGCAGAGCAATCAGCCCCAGCATTTT.

The table lists this clonotype with many counts. The rearrangement links TRBV27 to TRBJ2-3, with TRBD2 as a possible D gene (5 bases). This CDR3 comprises 14 residues. Trimming pared 0 bases from V and 6 bases from J, leaving 10 bases between. Germline CDR1 MNHEY, CDR2 SMNVEV (reference sequence). The CDR3 DNA sequence: TGTGCCAGCAGTTTATCTAGAGGGCAGGATACGCAGTATTTT. Protein sequence: CASSLSRGQDTQYF.

This clonotype came up a few times. The chain recombines TRBV27 with TRBJ1-1, with D perhaps TRBD1 (5 bases). The V end lost 3 bases, the J end lost 5 bases, and 16 bases lay between the germline ends. The length of the CDR3 is 15 residues. CDR1 is MNHEY and CDR2 is SMNVEV in the germline V gene (reference sequence). The CDR3 protein is CASSFGGTGKTEAFF. CDR3 bases: TGTGCCAGCAGTTTTGGGGGAACGGGGAAAACTGAAGCTTTCTTT.